What follows are 19 T cell receptor beta chains derived from one specimen sequenced in a study of control samples from healthy donors and cancer patients. Sequencing was performed with immunoSEQ multiplex PCR; in TCRdb, only in-frame clones are kept and a portion is missing. The sample gives around 230,000 clones, roughly 94% of which show up once; approximately 1.4% is in the top ten. Source material: blood. These receptors were taken from a middle-aged man in good health.

Remarks on this clone: The identical CDR3 is also encoded by other nucleotide sequences in the sample. The chain couples TRBV24-1 to TRBJ1-1, with D perhaps TRBD1 (6 bases). V lost 12 bases, J lost 3 bases, and 19 bases lay in between. CDR3 length: 14 residues. Germline V gene sequence: CDR1 KGHDR, CDR2 SFDVKD. This CDR3 is CAVKRGGGDTEAFF. The CDR3 region has the DNA TGTGCCGTCAAACGGGGAGGGGGGGACACTGAAGCTTTCTTT.

In this sample, this clone turned up once. This chain joins TRBV27 and TRBJ2-7; D is unresolved. Per germline, CDR1 MNHEY and CDR2 SMNVEV (reference sequence). Trimming cost V 6 bases and J 3 bases, with 12 bases left between them. CDR3 length: 13 amino acids. CDR3 loop: CASSSSAFYEQYF. In nucleotides, the CDR3 is TGTGCCAGCAGCTCCAGCGCGTTCTACGAGCAGTACTTC.

The CDR3 DNA reads as TGTGCCAGCAGTTACTCAAATCCGGACAGGGACGAGCAGTACTTC. It yields the protein CASSYSNPDRDEQYF. The chain is built from TRBV6-6 and TRBJ2-7, with 8 bases aligning to TRBD1. This CDR3 contains 15 residues. After removal of 0 bases from V and 5 bases from J, the junction contained 6 bases not matched to a gene. CDR1 and CDR2 (germline): MNHNY, SVGAGI (reference sequence).

This chain joins TRBV5-6 and TRBJ2-1; 8 nucleotides align to TRBD2. Germline V gives CDR1 SGHDT, CDR2 YYEEEE. Trimming took 0 bases from V and 11 from J; bases not matched to a gene: 4. This CDR3 region has 13 residues. CDR3 bases: TGTGCCAGCAGCTTGGGGCTAGCGGGTCAGCAGTTCTTC. It encodes CASSLGLAGQQFF.

The table lists this clone with a count of one. The V call is TRBV2, the J call TRBJ2-5, with 7 bases lining up with TRBD2. This CDR3 region has 16 residues. Germline V gene sequence: CDR1 SNHLY, CDR2 FYNNEI. V shed 7 bases and J 5 bases; nucleotides not matched to a gene: 16. CDR3 protein: CASTPTAGLKWETQYF. The DNA of the CDR3 is TGTGCCAGCACTCCGACAGCGGGACTTAAATGGGAGACCCAGTACTTC.

The V gene is TRBV19, the J gene TRBJ1-1, with TRBD1 as a possible D gene (6 bases). The germline gives CDR1 LNHDA, CDR2 SQIVND (reference sequence). The V and J ends lost 6 bases and 10 bases respectively, with 27 bases between them. The length of the CDR3 is 16 residues. CDR3 in amino acids: CASSYIGTARTRGAFF. The CDR3 nucleotides read TGTGCCAGTAGCTACATTGGGACTGCTCGCACCAGGGGAGCTTTCTTT.

The chain carries TRBV27 and TRBJ2-3; unclear D gene. Germline V gene lookup returns CDR1 MNHEY and CDR2 SMNVEV (reference sequence). V lost 10 bases and J 2 bases, leaving 16 bases between the germline ends. The CDR3 consists of 14 residues. CDR3 amino acids: CATRMGLFTDTQYF. In DNA form, the CDR3 reads TGTGCCACCAGAATGGGCCTGTTCACAGATACGCAGTATTTT.

The rearrangement links TRBV5-1 to TRBJ2-5, with TRBD1 matching over 10 bases. Germline V gives CDR1 SGHRS, CDR2 YFSETQ. Germline trimming cut 4 bases from V and 4 bases from J; bases unmatched to any gene: 7. There are 15 residues in the CDR3. The CDR3 is CASSPTDRGGETQYF. CDR3 coding DNA: TGCGCCAGCAGCCCGACGGACAGGGGGGGAGAGACCCAGTACTTC.

This chain uses TRBV6-5 with TRBJ1-5; possible D gene TRBD1, 5 bases. Trimming took off 6 bases at V and 5 bases at J, with 11 bases between the two ends. From germline, CDR1 is MNHEY and CDR2 SVGAGI. CDR3 length: 13 amino acids. For the CDR3, the DNA is TGTGCCAGCAGCGCAGGGTGGGATCAGCCCCAGCATTTT. Amino acids: CASSAGWDQPQHF.

The chain couples TRBV5-1 to TRBJ1-2; 7 bases line up with TRBD1. The germline V gene has CDR1 SGHRS and CDR2 YFSETQ. This CDR3 contains 14 residues. V shed 4 bases, J shed 6 bases, and the junction held 9 bases outside the gene matches. The chain's CDR3 is CASSPSDRVHGYTF. For the CDR3, the DNA is TGCGCCAGCAGCCCTTCCGACAGGGTACATGGCTACACCTTC.

This clone has a single count. Here the CDR3 DNA reads TGTGCCAGTAGTTACCCTGACAGGCCAGGCTACACCTTC. The encoded protein is CASSYPDRPGYTF. The chain joins TRBV19 to TRBJ1-2; a weak D match, TRBD1 (6 bases). Looked up from germline, CDR1 is LNHDA and CDR2 is SQIVND (reference sequence). This CDR3 is built from 13 residues. The ends were cut back, 5 bases at V and 8 bases at J, with 15 bases in the middle.

The chain couples TRBV5-1 to TRBJ2-3; D unresolved. Trimming pared 0 bases from V and 1 base from J, leaving 9 bases between. Germline V gene lookup returns CDR1 SGHRS and CDR2 YFSETQ. The length of the CDR3 is 15 residues. Written as DNA, the CDR3 is TGCGCCAGCAGCTTGGAGGGCGCGGGCACAGATACGCAGTATTTT. Translating gives CASSLEGAGTDTQYF. The complete variable domain, with remaining parts taken from reference TRBV5-1 and TRBJ2-3, reads KAGVTQTPRYLIKTRGQQVTLSCSPISGHRSVSWYQQTPGQGLQFLFEYFSETQRNKGNFPGRFSGRQFSNSRSEMNVSTLELGDSALYLCASSLEGAGTDTQYFGPGTRLTVL.

This chain connects TRBV10-1 to TRBJ1-1; no firm D call. The CDR3 length is 13 residues. Germline V gene data show CDR1 as WNHNN and CDR2 as SYGVQD (reference sequence). The V gene lost 0 bases and the J gene lost 3 bases, with 5 bases spanning the gap. The chain's CDR3 is CASSESPHTEAFF. The CDR3 region has the DNA TGCGCCAGCAGTGAGTCGCCCCACACTGAAGCTTTCTTT.

The V gene is TRBV5-5, the J gene TRBJ2-7, with no clear D. V was shortened by 0 bases and J by 3 bases, with 13 bases between the two germline ends. CDR3 length: 15 residues. The germline gives CDR1 SGHKS, CDR2 YYEKEE (reference sequence). CDR3 region: CASSLGPLGLYEQYV. CDR3 DNA sequence: TGTGCCAGCAGCTTGGGACCCCTCGGGCTCTACGAGCAGTACGTC.

The CDR3: CASSLGGFNSPLHF. CDR3 DNA sequence: TGTGCCAGCAGCTTGGGGGGTTTTAATTCACCCCTCCACTTT. V usage is TRBV7-2 and J usage is TRBJ1-6, with D tentatively TRBD1 (5 bases). The CDR3 is 14 amino acids. Trimming stripped 3 bases from V and 6 bases from J, with 9 bases between. CDR1 SGHTA and CDR2 FQGNSA come from the germline V gene.

This chain connects TRBV18 to TRBJ1-5; D not certain. Trimming stripped 2 bases from V and 5 bases from J, with 7 bases between. CDR1 is KGHSH, CDR2 LQKENI, per germline. The CDR3 totals 13 residues. DNA for the CDR3: TGTGCCAGCTCACCAGAGGACTATCAGCCCCAGCATTTT. Protein: CASSPEDYQPQHF. The complete variable domain, with remaining parts taken from reference TRBV18 and TRBJ1-5, reads NAGVMQNPRHLVRRRGQEARLRCSPMKGHSHVYWYRQLPEEGLKFMVYLQKENIIDESGMPKERFSAEFPKEGPSILRIQQVVRGDSAAYFCASSPEDYQPQHFGDGTRLSIL.

J is TRBJ2-7 and V is TRBV6-2 or TRBV6-3, with 9 bases matching TRBD2. Looked up from germline, CDR1 is MNHEY and CDR2 is SVGEGT. The ends lost 4 bases at V and 4 bases at J; junction bases unmatched: 2. This CDR3 region has 13 residues. The CDR3 is CASSWLAGYEQYF. The CDR3 DNA follows: TGTGCCAGCAGTTGGCTAGCGGGGTACGAGCAGTACTTC.

The J gene is TRBJ2-1, the V gene TRBV25-1; no definite D call. The CDR3 is made up of 12 amino acids. Trimming took 7 bases from V and 4 from J, leaving 8 bases between them. CDR1 and CDR2 (germline): MGHDK, SYGVNS. Here the CDR3 DNA reads TGTGCCAGCAAGGGCCTATACAATGAGCAGTTCTTC. It translates to CASKGLYNEQFF.

V usage is TRBV2 and J usage is TRBJ2-7, with 7 bases lining up with TRBD1. The CDR3 totals 16 residues. After removal of 2 bases from V and 4 bases from J, the junction contained 11 bases not matched to a gene. Germline V gene data show CDR1 as SNHLY and CDR2 as FYNNEI. Here the CDR3 reads CASSEITGQQLYEQYV. In nucleotides, the CDR3 is TGTGCCAGCAGTGAAATAACGGGACAGCAACTTTACGAGCAGTACGTC.